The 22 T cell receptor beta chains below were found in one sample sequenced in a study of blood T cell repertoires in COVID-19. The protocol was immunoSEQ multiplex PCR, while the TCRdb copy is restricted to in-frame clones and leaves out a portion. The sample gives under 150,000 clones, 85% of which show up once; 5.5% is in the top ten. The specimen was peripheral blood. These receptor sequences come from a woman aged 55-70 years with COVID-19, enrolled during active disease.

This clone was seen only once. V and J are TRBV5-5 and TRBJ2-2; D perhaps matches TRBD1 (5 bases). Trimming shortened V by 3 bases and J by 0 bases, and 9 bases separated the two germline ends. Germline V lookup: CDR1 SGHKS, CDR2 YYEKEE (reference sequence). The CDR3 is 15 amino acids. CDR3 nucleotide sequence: TGTGCCAGCAGCTCAGGGAAATCGAACACCGGGGAGCTGTTTTTT. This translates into CASSSGKSNTGELFF.

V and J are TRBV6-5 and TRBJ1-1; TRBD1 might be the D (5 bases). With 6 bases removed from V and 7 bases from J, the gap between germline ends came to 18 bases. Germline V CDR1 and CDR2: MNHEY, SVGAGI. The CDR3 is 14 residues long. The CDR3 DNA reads TGTGCCAGCAGCCCCTCCGGGGGGAAGAATGAAGCTTTCTTT. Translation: CASSPSGGKNEAFF.

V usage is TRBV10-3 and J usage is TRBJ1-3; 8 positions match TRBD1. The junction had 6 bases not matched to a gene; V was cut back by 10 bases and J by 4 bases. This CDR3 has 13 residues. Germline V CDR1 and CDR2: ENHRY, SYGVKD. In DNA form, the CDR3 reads TGTGCCACCCTCAGGGGGCTCGGAAACACCATATATTTT. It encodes CATLRGLGNTIYF.

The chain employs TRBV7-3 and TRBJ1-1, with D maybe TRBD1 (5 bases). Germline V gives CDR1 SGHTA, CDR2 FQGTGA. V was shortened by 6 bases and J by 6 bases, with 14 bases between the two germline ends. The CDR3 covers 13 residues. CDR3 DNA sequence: TGTGCCAGCAGTCCCGGGGGGTATTCTGAAGCTTTCTTT. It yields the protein CASSPGGYSEAFF.

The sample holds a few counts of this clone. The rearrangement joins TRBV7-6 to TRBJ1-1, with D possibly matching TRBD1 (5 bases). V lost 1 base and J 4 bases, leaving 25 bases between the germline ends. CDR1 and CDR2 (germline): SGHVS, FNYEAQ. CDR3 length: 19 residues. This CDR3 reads CASSLEAARGKGWATEAFF. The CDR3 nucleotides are TGTGCCAGCAGCTTAGAGGCCGCTCGCGGAAAGGGGTGGGCCACTGAAGCTTTCTTT.

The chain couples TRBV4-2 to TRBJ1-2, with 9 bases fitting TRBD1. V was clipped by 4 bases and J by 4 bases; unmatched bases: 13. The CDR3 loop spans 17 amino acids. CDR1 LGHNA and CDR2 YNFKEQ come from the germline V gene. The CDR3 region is CASSLTRTGVDVYGYTF. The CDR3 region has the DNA TGTGCCAGCAGCCTAACTAGGACAGGGGTCGACGTCTATGGCTACACCTTC.

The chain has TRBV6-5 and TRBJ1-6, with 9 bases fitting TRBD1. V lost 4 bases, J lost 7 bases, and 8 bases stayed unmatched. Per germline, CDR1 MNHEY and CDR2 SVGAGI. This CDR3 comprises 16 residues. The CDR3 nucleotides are TGTGCCAGCAGTTCCAGACAGGGGGTAACAAATTCACCCCTCCACTTT. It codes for CASSSRQGVTNSPLHF.

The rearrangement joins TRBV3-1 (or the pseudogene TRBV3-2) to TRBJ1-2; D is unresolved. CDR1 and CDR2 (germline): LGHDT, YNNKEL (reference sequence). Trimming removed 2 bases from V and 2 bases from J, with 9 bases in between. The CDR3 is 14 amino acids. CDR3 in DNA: TGTGCCAGCAGCCAAAAGGCGGTAAACTATGGCTACACCTTC. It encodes CASSQKAVNYGYTF.

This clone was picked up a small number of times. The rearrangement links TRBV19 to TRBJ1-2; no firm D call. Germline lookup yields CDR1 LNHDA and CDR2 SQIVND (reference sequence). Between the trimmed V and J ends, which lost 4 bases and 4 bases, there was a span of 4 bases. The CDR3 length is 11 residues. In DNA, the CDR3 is TGTGCCAGTAGTACAGGCTATGGCTACACCTTC. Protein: CASSTGYGYTF.

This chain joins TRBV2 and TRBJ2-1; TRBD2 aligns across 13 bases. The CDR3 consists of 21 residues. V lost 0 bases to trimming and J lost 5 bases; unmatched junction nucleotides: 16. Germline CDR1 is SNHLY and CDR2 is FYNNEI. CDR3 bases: TGTGCCAGCAGTGAAGCGGGGACTAGCGGGGTCGGAAGGTCTTCGAACAATGAGCAGTTCTTC. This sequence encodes CASSEAGTSGVGRSSNNEQFF.

The CDR3 DNA reads as TGTGCCACCAGCAGCGGGACAGGGGGAGAGAACACTGAAGCTTTCTTT. This encodes CATSSGTGGENTEAFF. The V and J genes are TRBV15 and TRBJ1-1; 11 nucleotides match TRBD1. Germline-derived CDR1 and CDR2 are LNHNV and YYDKDF (reference sequence). J gave up 1 base and V 3 bases, and 4 bases lay outside the gene matches. This CDR3 is built from 16 residues.

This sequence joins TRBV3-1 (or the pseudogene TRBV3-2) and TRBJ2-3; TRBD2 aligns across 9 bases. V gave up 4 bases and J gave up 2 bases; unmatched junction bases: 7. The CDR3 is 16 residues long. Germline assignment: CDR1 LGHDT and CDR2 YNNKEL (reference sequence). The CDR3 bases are TGTGCCAGCAGCCCCAGCCAGCGGGGGGTCACAGATACGCAGTATTTT. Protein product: CASSPSQRGVTDTQYF.

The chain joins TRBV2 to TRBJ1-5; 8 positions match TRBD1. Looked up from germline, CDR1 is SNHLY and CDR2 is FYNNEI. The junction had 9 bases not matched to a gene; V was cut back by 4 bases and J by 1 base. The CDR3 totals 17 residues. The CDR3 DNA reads TGTGCCAGCAGTGGATTGACAGGGGTAGGGAGCAATCAGCCCCAGCATTTT. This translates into CASSGLTGVGSNQPQHF. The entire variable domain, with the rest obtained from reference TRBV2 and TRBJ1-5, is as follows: EPEVTQTPSHQVTQMGQEVILRCVPISNHLYFYWYRQILGQKVEFLVSFYNNEISEKSEIFDDQFSVERPDGSNFTLKIRSTKLEDSAMYFCASSGLTGVGSNQPQHFGDGTRLSIL.

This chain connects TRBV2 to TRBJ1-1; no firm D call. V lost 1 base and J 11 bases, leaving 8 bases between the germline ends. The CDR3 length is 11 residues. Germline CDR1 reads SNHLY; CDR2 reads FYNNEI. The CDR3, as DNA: TGTGCCAGCAGTGAAGGGATGGAGGCTTTCTTT. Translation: CASSEGMEAFF.

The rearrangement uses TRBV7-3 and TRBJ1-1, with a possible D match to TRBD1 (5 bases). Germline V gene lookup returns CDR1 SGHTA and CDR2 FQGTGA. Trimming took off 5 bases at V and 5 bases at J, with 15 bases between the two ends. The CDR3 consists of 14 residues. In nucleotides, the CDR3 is TGTGCCAGCAGCACTCGAGGAGGGGAGACTGAAGCTTTCTTT. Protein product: CASSTRGGETEAFF.

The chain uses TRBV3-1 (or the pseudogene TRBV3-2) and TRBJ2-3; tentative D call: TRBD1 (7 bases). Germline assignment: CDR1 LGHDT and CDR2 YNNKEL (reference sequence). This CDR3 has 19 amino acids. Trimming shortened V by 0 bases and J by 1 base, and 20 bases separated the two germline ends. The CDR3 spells CASSQDGIQGWEGTDTQYF. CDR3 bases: TGTGCCAGCAGCCAAGATGGGATACAGGGGTGGGAGGGCACAGATACGCAGTATTTT.

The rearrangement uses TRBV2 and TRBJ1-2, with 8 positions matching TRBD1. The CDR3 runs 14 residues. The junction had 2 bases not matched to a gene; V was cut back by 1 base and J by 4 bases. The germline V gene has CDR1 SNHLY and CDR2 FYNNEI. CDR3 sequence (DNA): TGTGCCAGCAGTGAAGGAGGACAGGGCTATGGCTACACCTTC. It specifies CASSEGGQGYGYTF.

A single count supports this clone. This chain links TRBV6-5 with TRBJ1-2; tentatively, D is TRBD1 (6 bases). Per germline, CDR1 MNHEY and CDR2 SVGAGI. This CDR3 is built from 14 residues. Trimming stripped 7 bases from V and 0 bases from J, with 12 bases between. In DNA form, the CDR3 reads TGTGCCAGCAACGACAGGAGTACTAACTATGGCTACACCTTC. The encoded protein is CASNDRSTNYGYTF.

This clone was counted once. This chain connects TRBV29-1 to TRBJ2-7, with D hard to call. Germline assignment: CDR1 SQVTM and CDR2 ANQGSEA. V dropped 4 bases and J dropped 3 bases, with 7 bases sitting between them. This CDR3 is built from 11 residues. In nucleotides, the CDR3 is TGCAGCGTTGTAACAGACTACGAGCAGTACTTC. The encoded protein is CSVVTDYEQYF.

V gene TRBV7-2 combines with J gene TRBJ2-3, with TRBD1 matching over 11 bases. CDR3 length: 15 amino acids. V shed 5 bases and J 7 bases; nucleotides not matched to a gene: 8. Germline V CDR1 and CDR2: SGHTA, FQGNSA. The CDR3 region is CASSPGQGAPNTQYF. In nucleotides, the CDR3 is TGTGCCAGCAGCCCCGGACAGGGGGCTCCAAATACGCAGTATTTT.

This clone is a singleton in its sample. Here the CDR3 DNA reads TGCAGCGTTGCGGACAGAAGCTATGGCTACACCTTC. This codes for CSVADRSYGYTF. The chain recombines TRBV29-1 with TRBJ1-2, with TRBD1 as a possible D gene (6 bases). Germline V gene lookup returns CDR1 SQVTM and CDR2 ANQGSEA. This CDR3 is 12 amino acids long. The V end lost 4 bases, the J end lost 4 bases, and 10 bases lay between the germline ends.

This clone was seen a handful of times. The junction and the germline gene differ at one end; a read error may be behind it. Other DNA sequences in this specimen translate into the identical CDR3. The CDR3 loop reads CARGLGGTGGEQETQYF. The CDR3 DNA follows: TGTGCTAGGGGTTTGGGGGGGACCGGCGGGGAACAAGAGACCCAGTACTTC. This rearrangement joins TRBV12-5 to TRBJ2-5; 7 positions agree with TRBD2. Germline V CDR1 and CDR2: LGHNT, FRNRAP. The length of the CDR3 is 17 residues.